A selection of T cell receptor beta chains follows, all from one sample in a study of CD8 T cells in ankylosing spondylitis. TCRdb reanalysed the 5' RACE reads using MiXCR and keeps one entry per CDR3 protein. The table shows 100,000 to 150,000 distinct CDR3 sequences, with 7% to 10% occurring only once. Sequencing input: blood, either unsorted or a sorted T cell fraction (not recorded which). These receptors originate from a male donor with ankylosing spondylitis or in good health (not recorded which). Each CDR3 is given with its conserved first and last residue. Fields, in order: D gene, clone size, V gene, J gene, CDR3 DNA, CDR3 protein. D genes are given only for firm matches. Some rows have no size entry. The others give once, few or many, or a class for an expanded clone.

>.|many|TRBV10-3|TRBJ2-1
TGTGCCATCAGCGCCGAACTAGTTTCTGAGCAGTTCTTC
CAISAELVSEQFF
>.|many|TRBV3-1|TRBJ2-1
TGTGCCAGCAGCCAAGCCTACAATGAGCAGTTCTTC
CASSQAYNEQFF
>TRBD1|.|TRBV6-6|TRBJ1-1
TGTGCCAGCAGGCAGGGGGACACTGAAGCTTTCTTT
CASRQGDTEAFF
>TRBD2|many|TRBV4-3|TRBJ2-2
TGCGCCAGCAGCCAAGGCGGGGGGCGGACCGGGGAGCTGTTTTTT
CASSQGGGRTGELFF
>TRBD1|many|TRBV5-1|TRBJ2-1
TGCGCCAGCAGCTCCCAAGGGGGCCCCAATGAGCAGTTCTTC
CASSSQGGPNEQFF
>TRBD1|many|TRBV28|TRBJ2-2
TGTGCCAGCAGTCTCCGACAGGGAAAGGCCGGGGAGCTGTTTTTT
CASSLRQGKAGELFF
>.|many|TRBV10-3|TRBJ2-1
TGTGCCATCGGCCAGGCACATGAGCAGTTCTTC
CAIGQAHEQFF
>.|.|TRBV28|TRBJ2-1
TGTGCCAGCAGCCCGTTGGTGGGAGTGTTTAATGAGCAGTTCTTC
CASSPLVGVFNEQFF
>TRBD1|few|TRBV20-1|TRBJ2-1
TGCAGTGCTCACCGGACAGGAAGCAGCTCCTACAATGAGCAGTTCTTC
CSAHRTGSSSYNEQFF
>TRBD2|.|TRBV12-3/TRBV12-4|TRBJ2-1
TGTGCCAGCACTTTAGCGGGAGGGCGGAACAATGAGCAGTTCTTC
CASTLAGGRNNEQFF
>TRBD2|many|TRBV5-1|TRBJ2-7
TGCGCCAGCAGCGCGGGACTAGCGGCCACCTACGAGCAGTACTTC
CASSAGLAATYEQYF
>.|many|TRBV20-1|TRBJ2-1
TGCAGTGCTAGAGATGAGGTCCTTGGGTCCTACAATGAGCAGTTCTTC
CSARDEVLGSYNEQFF
>.|.|TRBV7-2|TRBJ2-4
TGTGCCAGCAGCGAAACTGGGACATTTCGGAACATTCAGTACTTC
CASSETGTFRNIQYF
>.|many|TRBV9|TRBJ1-2
TGTGCCAGCAGCGTGAGGGCCTTCGACTATGGCTACACCTTC
CASSVRAFDYGYTF
>.|.|TRBV29-1|TRBJ2-5
TGCAGCGTTGAAGATCTTGGCAGGCATCAAGAGACCCAGTACTTC
CSVEDLGRHQETQYF
>.|few|TRBV20-1|TRBJ2-2
TGCAGTGCTAGAGGGATACGGTCCACCGGGGAGCTGTTTTTT
CSARGIRSTGELFF
>TRBD2|many|TRBV12-3/TRBV12-4|TRBJ2-1
TGTGCCAGCAGTTTCTCCGGGAGGTACAATGAGCAGTTCTTC
CASSFSGRYNEQFF
>.|.|TRBV12-3/TRBV12-4|TRBJ2-1
TGTGCCAGCAGTTTGCAGGTCTTGGGGAATGAGCAGTTCTTC
CASSLQVLGNEQFF
>.|many|TRBV3-1|TRBJ2-7
TGTGCCAGCAGCCGCGGATGGGTAGGGTCCTACGAGCAGTACTTC
CASSRGWVGSYEQYF
>TRBD1|many|TRBV29-1|TRBJ2-7
TGCAGCGTAGGAAGACAGGGGGGTTTGAACGAGCAGTACTTC
CSVGRQGGLNEQYF
>.|.|TRBV6-2/TRBV6-3|TRBJ2-2
TGTGCCAGCAGTTCGGCGGTCACCGGGGAGCTGTTTTTT
CASSSAVTGELFF
>TRBD2|few|TRBV20-1|TRBJ2-2
TGCAGTGCTAGGACTAGCGGGATGACCGGGGAGCTGTTTTTT
CSARTSGMTGELFF